The next 4 T cell receptor beta chains were all read from a single sample in a study of cytomegalovirus exposure and HLA in healthy donors. PCR involved 60 Vbeta and 13 Jbeta primers. Assay: immunoSEQ multiplex PCR; the TCRdb copy retains only in-frame clones and omits some. In the table there are 80,000 to 100,000 clones, around four fifths of which are singletons. Specimen: PBMCs. The receptor source for this set is a female donor in good health and CMV-seropositive.

The chain has TRBV25-1 and TRBJ2-3; 12 bases map to TRBD2. After removal of 8 bases from V and 1 base from J, the junction contained 1 base not matched to a gene. The CDR3 is 14 residues long. From germline, CDR1 is MGHDK and CDR2 SYGVNS. As DNA, the CDR3 is TGTGCCAGCCGACTAGCGGGGGGCACAGATACGCAGTATTTT. Its translation is CASRLAGGTDTQYF.

This rearrangement joins TRBV4-1 to TRBJ1-1; the match to TRBD1 covers 7 bases. From germline, CDR1 is MGHRA and CDR2 YSYEKL. J gave up 3 bases and V 2 bases, and 9 bases lay outside the gene matches. The CDR3 totals 16 residues. CDR3 residues: CASSQPLRTGYTEAFF. The CDR3 DNA is TGCGCCAGCAGCCAACCACTTAGGACAGGATACACTGAAGCTTTCTTT.

The rearrangement uses TRBV5-1 and TRBJ2-1, with TRBD2 matching 8 bases. Germline V lookup: CDR1 SGHRS, CDR2 YFSETQ. The CDR3 is 18 residues long. V dropped 4 bases and J dropped 6; count of bases not matched to a gene: 18. This chain's CDR3 is CASSGTVGREAPLNEQFF. The CDR3 region has the DNA TGCGCCAGCAGCGGTACAGTAGGGCGGGAGGCGCCCCTCAATGAGCAGTTCTTC.

This rearrangement joins TRBV9 to TRBJ2-1, with 9 bases aligning to TRBD1. The V and J ends lost 4 bases and 8 bases, in that order; junction bases with no gene match: 10. Per germline, CDR1 SGDLS and CDR2 YYNGEE. The CDR3 is 15 amino acids. CDR3 sequence (DNA): TGTGCCAGCAGCCTCCGGACAGGGGTTATGGATGAGCAGTTCTTC. Amino acid sequence: CASSLRTGVMDEQFF.